This T cell receptor beta chain was obtained from a study of response to subunit inactivated influenza vaccine. The V gene end was trimmed by 0 bases and the J gene end by 2 bases; junction bases not matched to a gene: 6. The CDR3 loop spans 16 amino acids. In germline, CDR1 is DFQATT, CDR2 SNEGSKA (reference sequence). TCRdb analysed the RT-PCR reads with MiXCR anew, one entry per CDR3 protein. This repertoire shows 700,000 to 900,000 distinct CDR3 sequences, less than 25% found once; its top ten account for 10% to 13%. This clonotype was seen once. Its antigen is unknown. Points from the study as a whole: The authors suggested that every seasonal influenza vaccination recruits few new T cells.

The sequenced sample was PBMCs from blood, obtained about 5 days after vaccination. The sequence derives from a man aged 50 to 60 who received an inactivated influenza vaccine. The chain links TRBV20-1 to TRBJ2-1, with 8 bases aligning to TRBD2. The CDR3 is CSARDRGGGPYNEQFF. The CDR3 DNA reads as TGCAGTGCTAGAGATCGGGGGGGGGGCCCCTACAATGAGCAGTTCTTC.